A selection of T cell receptor beta chains follows, all from one sample in a study of T-cell reconstitution after alpha-beta-depleted transplantation in children. TCRdb re-called the PCR reads with MiXCR, one entry per CDR3 protein. The repertoire holds around 960,000 distinct CDR3 sequences, roughly 29% seen once, with roughly 27% in the top ten. Sequenced here: PBMCs, mostly from graft donor cells, sampled 360 days after TCRalphabeta/CD19-depleted stem cell transplant. Every receptor here comes from a boy in the first two years of life who had a stem cell transplant for SCID, so the T cells may come from the graft donor. Both conserved end residues are part of each CDR3. Each record gives: CDR3 DNA, CDR3 protein, D gene, J gene, V gene, clone size. D genes are given only for firm matches. Clone size, where shown, is once, few, many, or a class for clones that have expanded.

TGTGCCAGCAGTTTCTGGACAGGGTTGAGTAGAGGGGGCGAGCAGTACTTC CASSFWTGLSRGGEQYF TRBD1 TRBJ2-7 TRBV12-3/TRBV12-4 -
TGCGCCAGCAGCCAAGAACCGGGACTAGCGGGGGGGCACACCGGGGAACTGTTTTTT CASSQEPGLAGGHTGELFF TRBD2 TRBJ2-2 TRBV4-1 -
TGTGCCAGCAGCGAGACTCCCCTGGATACGCAGTATTTT CASSETPLDTQYF - TRBJ2-3 TRBV9 -
TGTGCCAGCGGCCCGACAGGCTATGAGACCCAGTACTTC CASGPTGYETQYF - TRBJ2-5 TRBV2 -
TGTGCCAGCTCAAAATCGGACGGAGGCTGGACCCAGACCGACTATGGCTACACCTTC CASSKSDGGWTQTDYGYTF - TRBJ1-2 TRBV18 few
TGCAGTGCTATATCGGCAGGGGGGGTCTTGGGTGGCTACACCTTC CSAISAGGVLGGYTF TRBD1 TRBJ1-2 TRBV20-1 -
TGTGCCAGCTCACCCAGAAAGGGGTTTGAAGATACGCAGTATTTT CASSPRKGFEDTQYF - TRBJ2-3 TRBV18 many
TGTGCCAGCAGCCAAGGGCAGCCCTCTTACTACGAGCAGTACTTC CASSQGQPSYYEQYF - TRBJ2-7 TRBV4-2 few
TGTGCCAGCAGTATCGGGGAGGCTGAAGCTTTCTTT CASSIGEAEAFF - TRBJ1-1 TRBV2 few
TGTGCCAGCTTCCCCGGGACTTTTAACAATGAGCAGTTCTTC CASFPGTFNNEQFF - TRBJ2-1 TRBV12-3/TRBV12-4 -
TGTGCCACCAGCGGGATAGGGGACCGATCAGATACGCAGTATTTT CATSGIGDRSDTQYF - TRBJ2-3 TRBV15 -
TGTGCCAGCAGCCCCCGGGACAGGGCCCGCGGTGAGCAGTTCTTC CASSPRDRARGEQFF TRBD1 TRBJ2-1 TRBV28 few
TGTGCCAGTAGTATAGATCACGGGACAGGGTACAATGAGCAGTTCTTC CASSIDHGTGYNEQFF TRBD1 TRBJ2-1 TRBV19 -
TGTGCCACCCCAACAGCGCCCCTCCGCTCTGGGGCCAACGTCCTGACTTTC CATPTAPLRSGANVLTF - TRBJ2-6 TRBV12-3/TRBV12-4 -
TGTGCCAGCAGCTCGTACGTCCAGAACACTGAAGCTTTCTTT CASSSYVQNTEAFF - TRBJ1-1 TRBV12-3/TRBV12-4 -
TGTGCCAGCAACATCCTATCACAGGGAAGCAATCAGCCCCAGCATTTT CASNILSQGSNQPQHF - TRBJ1-5 TRBV25-1 -
TGTGCCAGCAGCAACGGGGGGGTCGGAGGAGAGACCCAGTACTTC CASSNGGVGGETQYF TRBD2 TRBJ2-5 TRBV12-3/TRBV12-4 -
TGTGCCAGCAGCGCTACCCAGCGGGGACGGGGCGGGGAGCTGTTTTTT CASSATQRGRGGELFF TRBD2 TRBJ2-2 TRBV9 few
TGCAGTGCTAGACCAAAAAGGGGACAGGGGAACACCGGGGAGCTGTTTTTT CSARPKRGQGNTGELFF TRBD1 TRBJ2-2 TRBV20-1 few
TGTGCCAGCAGTTTCTTGGGCAGGGGGAACAATGAGCAGTTCTTC CASSFLGRGNNEQFF TRBD1 TRBJ2-1 TRBV11-2 few
TGTGCCAGCAGGGGTAACGCCCCCATTACCTACAATGAGCAGTTCTTC CASRGNAPITYNEQFF - TRBJ2-1 TRBV21-1 many
TGCAGTGCACCGGGACAGGGTTGGGAGACCCAGTACTTC CSAPGQGWETQYF TRBD1 TRBJ2-5 TRBV20-1 once
TGCGCCAGCAGCCGAGACACCACCTACGAGCAGTACTTC CASSRDTTYEQYF - TRBJ2-7 TRBV5-1 few
TGCAGTGCGAGAGACAGGCTATACGGAAACACCATATATTTT CSARDRLYGNTIYF - TRBJ1-3 TRBV20-1 few
TGTGCCAGCAGCTTAGGCCCAGCGGGGGGGCGAAATGAGCAGTTCTTC CASSLGPAGGRNEQFF TRBD2 TRBJ2-1 TRBV7-7 once
TGCGCCAGCAGCCAAGGACTAGCCACCCAAGAGACCCAGTACTTC CASSQGLATQETQYF TRBD2 TRBJ2-5 TRBV5-1 -
TGTGCCAGCAGCAAAGCTCGGAACGAGCAGTACTTC CASSKARNEQYF - TRBJ2-7 TRBV12-3/TRBV12-4 few
TGTGCCAGCATTACAGGGTGGGAGGGTTCACCCCTCCACTTT CASITGWEGSPLHF - TRBJ1-6 TRBV6-5 few
TGTGCCAGCAGTCCCTCACCCGTTATAGCGGGGCGCACCGGGGAGCTGTTTTTT CASSPSPVIAGRTGELFF TRBD2 TRBJ2-2 TRBV27 -
TGTGCCAGTACTCTATCCGGGACAGCTTATGATGGCTACACCTTC CASTLSGTAYDGYTF TRBD1 TRBJ1-2 TRBV19 -
TGTGCCAGCAGTTACTCGATAGACAGCTCCTACAATGAGCAGTTCTTC CASSYSIDSSYNEQFF - TRBJ2-1 TRBV6-5 -
TGTGCCAGCAGTTTACAAATTCCGACAGGGAACACTGAAGCTTTCTTT CASSLQIPTGNTEAFF - TRBJ1-1 TRBV28 -
TGTGCCAGCAGCCAAGGAGGTGGGACAGTGCAGTTCTTC CASSQGGGTVQFF TRBD1 TRBJ2-1 TRBV3-1 few
TGTGCCAGCGGACAGTCGGGGGCCGAGCAGTACTTC CASGQSGAEQYF - TRBJ2-7 TRBV6-1 -
TGCGCCAGCAACCGACTAGCGGGGGGCCAAGAGACCCAGTACTTC CASNRLAGGQETQYF TRBD2 TRBJ2-5 TRBV10-2 -
TGCAGCGTTGCGAACAGGCTAGCCAAAAACATTCAGTACTTC CSVANRLAKNIQYF - TRBJ2-4 TRBV29-1 few
TGTGCCAGCAGAAAGACCGGAAACACCATATATTTT CASRKTGNTIYF - TRBJ1-3 TRBV12-3/TRBV12-4 many
TGCGCCAGCAGCTTGGAGGTTGGTTACGAGCAGTACTTC CASSLEVGYEQYF - TRBJ2-7 TRBV5-1 many
TGTGCCAGCAGCCCTGTAGGGCACGAGCAGTACTTC CASSPVGHEQYF - TRBJ2-7 TRBV7-2 -
TGTGCCGCGAACGCAGAGTCTAGCACAGATACGCAGTATTTT CAANAESSTDTQYF - TRBJ2-3 TRBV10-3 -
TGTGCCAGCACGAGTGGAGGGTATAGCAATCAGCCCCAGCATTTT CASTSGGYSNQPQHF - TRBJ1-5 TRBV6-1 few
TGCAGCTCCGAACGACCAGGGAGCTATGACAATGAGCAGTTCTTC CSSERPGSYDNEQFF - TRBJ2-1 TRBV29-1 few
TGCAGCGTCCGGGGCAAAAGGAACACTGAAGCTTTCTTT CSVRGKRNTEAFF - TRBJ1-1 TRBV29-1 -
TGTGCCAGCAGCCAAGGACGGGCGGGGGGGACTGAAGCTTTCTTT CASSQGRAGGTEAFF - TRBJ1-1 TRBV3-1 few
TGTGCCAGCAACTCTAGGGGGGGGCGCAATGAGCAGTTCTTC CASNSRGGRNEQFF - TRBJ2-1 TRBV28 -
TGCAGTGCTAGGGGAGGCAGGGAGGTTTACTATGGCTACACCTTC CSARGGREVYYGYTF - TRBJ1-2 TRBV20-1 -
TGTGCCAGCAGCCGGATGGGGGGGAACACTGAAGCTTTCTTT CASSRMGGNTEAFF - TRBJ1-1 TRBV25-1 -
TGTGCCAGCTCACCTGACAGGGTGGCCCATGAGCAGCTCTTC CASSPDRVAHEQLF TRBD1 TRBJ2-1 TRBV18 -
TGTGCCAGCTCACCACTCCAGGAGGCCGGGGAGCTGTTTTTT CASSPLQEAGELFF - TRBJ2-2 TRBV18 -
TGTGCCAGCAGTTACTCGGGAGGGGAAGAGACCCAGTACTTC CASSYSGGEETQYF TRBD2 TRBJ2-5 TRBV6-2/TRBV6-3 -
TGCGCCAGCAGCTACCCGGGACTAGCGGGCCAGTTCTTC CASSYPGLAGQFF TRBD2 TRBJ2-1 TRBV5-1 few
TGTGCCAGCAGCGGGGAGTGGGGAGCGGGGGGTTACAATGAGCAGTTCTTC CASSGEWGAGGYNEQFF TRBD2 TRBJ2-1 TRBV9 -
TGTGCCAGTAGTATCCCCCGACGAGGCCTAAACACTGAAGCTTTCTTT CASSIPRRGLNTEAFF - TRBJ1-1 TRBV19 -
TGTGCCAGCAGTTTATCGGCTAGCGGGGCGAACAATGAGCAGTTCTTC CASSLSASGANNEQFF TRBD2 TRBJ2-1 TRBV27 -
TGTGCCAGCAGCTTCAGTCTGACGGACGTTTATGGCTACACCTTC CASSFSLTDVYGYTF - TRBJ1-2 TRBV7-2 -
TGTGCCATCAGTGAAGTCAGGGGTCTAGCTGAAGCTTTCTTT CAISEVRGLAEAFF - TRBJ1-1 TRBV10-3 -
TGCAGTGCTAGAACCCCCGGACAGGGATCGGTCGAGACCCAGTACTTC CSARTPGQGSVETQYF TRBD1 TRBJ2-5 TRBV20-1 -
TGTGCCAGCAGCCACGTGAGGGGGACTCCCCACCATAGCACAGATACGCAGTATTTT CASSHVRGTPHHSTDTQYF - TRBJ2-3 TRBV4-2 -
TGTGCCAGCAGCTTAGCGGGCAGGACCTATGGCTACACCTTC CASSLAGRTYGYTF - TRBJ1-2 TRBV7-9 few
TGTGCCAGCAGTACCCTAGGCGCAGGGGCAGATACGCAGTATTTT CASSTLGAGADTQYF - TRBJ2-3 TRBV28 few